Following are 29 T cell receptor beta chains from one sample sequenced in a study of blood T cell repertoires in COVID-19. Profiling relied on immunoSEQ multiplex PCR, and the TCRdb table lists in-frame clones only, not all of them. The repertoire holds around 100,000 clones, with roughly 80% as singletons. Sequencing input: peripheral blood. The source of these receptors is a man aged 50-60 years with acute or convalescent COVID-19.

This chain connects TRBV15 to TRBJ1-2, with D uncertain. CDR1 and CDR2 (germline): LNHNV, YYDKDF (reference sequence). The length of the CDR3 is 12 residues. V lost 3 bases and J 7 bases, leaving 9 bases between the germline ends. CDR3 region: CATSSATSGYTF. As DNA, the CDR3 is TGTGCCACCAGCAGTGCCACTAGTGGCTACACCTTC.

The CDR3 region is CATSDPRRSNSGANVLTF. CDR3 in DNA: TGTGCCACCAGTGACCCCCGCCGGTCCAACTCTGGGGCCAACGTCCTGACTTTC. This sequence joins TRBV24-1 and TRBJ2-6; D is unclear. Germline V CDR1 and CDR2: KGHDR, SFDVKD. V gave up 4 bases and J gave up 0 bases, with 15 bases separating them. CDR3 size: 18 residues.

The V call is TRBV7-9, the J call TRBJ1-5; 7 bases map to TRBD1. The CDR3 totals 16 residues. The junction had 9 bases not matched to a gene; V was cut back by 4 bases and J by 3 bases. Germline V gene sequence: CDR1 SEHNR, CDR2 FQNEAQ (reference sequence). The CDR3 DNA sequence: TGTGCCAGCAGCTCTAGCGCGACAGGGCACAATCAGCCCCAGCATTTT. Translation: CASSSSATGHNQPQHF.

The chain's CDR3 is CASSLSQGARVLGATQYF. DNA of the CDR3: TGTGCCAGCAGTTTGTCCCAGGGGGCGAGGGTCTTGGGCGCTACGCAGTATTTT. V is TRBV27 and J is TRBJ2-3, with 8 bases aligning to TRBD1. V dropped 3 bases and J dropped 8; count of bases not matched to a gene: 19. Germline V gene sequence: CDR1 MNHEY, CDR2 SMNVEV (reference sequence). This CDR3 region has 18 residues.

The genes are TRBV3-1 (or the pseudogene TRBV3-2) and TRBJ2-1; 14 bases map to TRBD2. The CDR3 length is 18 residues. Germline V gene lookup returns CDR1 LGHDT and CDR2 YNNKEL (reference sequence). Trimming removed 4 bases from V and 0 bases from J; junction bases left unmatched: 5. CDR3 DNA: TGTGCCAGCAGCCCCAGACTAGCGGGGGGGAGCTCCTACAATGAGCAGTTCTTC. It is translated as CASSPRLAGGSSYNEQFF.

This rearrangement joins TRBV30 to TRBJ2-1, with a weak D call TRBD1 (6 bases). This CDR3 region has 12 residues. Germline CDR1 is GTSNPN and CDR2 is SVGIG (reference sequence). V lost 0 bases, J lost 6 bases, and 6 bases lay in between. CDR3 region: CAWSVQGNEQFF. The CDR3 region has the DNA TGTGCCTGGAGTGTACAGGGCAATGAGCAGTTCTTC.

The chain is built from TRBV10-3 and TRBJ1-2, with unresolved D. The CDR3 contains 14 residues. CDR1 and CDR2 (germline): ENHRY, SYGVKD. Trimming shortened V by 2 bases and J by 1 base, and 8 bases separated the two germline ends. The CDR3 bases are TGTGCCATCAGTGAGGGCGGGGATAACTATGGCTACACCTTC. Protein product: CAISEGGDNYGYTF.

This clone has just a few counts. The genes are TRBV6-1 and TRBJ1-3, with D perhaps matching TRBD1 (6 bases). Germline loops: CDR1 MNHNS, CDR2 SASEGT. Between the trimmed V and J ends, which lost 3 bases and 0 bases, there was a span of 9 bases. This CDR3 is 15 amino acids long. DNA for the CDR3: TGTGCCAGCAGTGATATACAGGGCTCTGGAAACACCATATATTTT. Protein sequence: CASSDIQGSGNTIYF.

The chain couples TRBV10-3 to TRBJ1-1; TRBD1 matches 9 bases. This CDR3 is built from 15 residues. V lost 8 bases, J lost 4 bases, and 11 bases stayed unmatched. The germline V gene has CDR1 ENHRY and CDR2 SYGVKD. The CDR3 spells CAIADRGGILTEAFF. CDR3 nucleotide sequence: TGTGCCATCGCCGACAGGGGGGGGATCCTCACTGAAGCTTTCTTT.

The CDR3 here is CASSDRANTDTQYF. CDR3 nucleotides: TGCGCCAGCAGTGACCGAGCGAACACAGATACGCAGTATTTT. J is TRBJ2-3 and V is TRBV10-1; no definite D call. Germline CDR1 is WNHNN and CDR2 is SYGVQD (reference sequence). CDR3 length: 14 amino acids. Trimming left V 3 bases short and J 2 bases short, with 9 bases between.

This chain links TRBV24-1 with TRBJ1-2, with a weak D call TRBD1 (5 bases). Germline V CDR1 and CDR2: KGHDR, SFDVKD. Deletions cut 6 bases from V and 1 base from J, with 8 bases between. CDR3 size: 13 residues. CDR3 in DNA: TGTGCCACCAGTATACAGGATAACTATGGCTACACCTTC. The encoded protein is CATSIQDNYGYTF.

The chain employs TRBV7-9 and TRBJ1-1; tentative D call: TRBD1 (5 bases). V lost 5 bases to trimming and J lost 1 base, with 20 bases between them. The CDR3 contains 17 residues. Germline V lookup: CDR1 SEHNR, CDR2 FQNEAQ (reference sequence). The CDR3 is CASSLDGGSAKNTEAFF. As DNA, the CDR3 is TGTGCCAGCAGCCTAGATGGGGGGTCCGCGAAGAACACTGAAGCTTTCTTT.

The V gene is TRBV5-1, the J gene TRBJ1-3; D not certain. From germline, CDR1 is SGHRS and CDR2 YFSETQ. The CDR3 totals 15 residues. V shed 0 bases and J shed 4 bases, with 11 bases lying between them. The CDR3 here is CASSLVGQPGNTIYF. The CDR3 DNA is TGCGCCAGCAGCTTGGTGGGCCAGCCCGGAAACACCATATATTTT. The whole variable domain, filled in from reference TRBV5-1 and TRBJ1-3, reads KAGVTQTPRYLIKTRGQQVTLSCSPISGHRSVSWYQQTPGQGLQFLFEYFSETQRNKGNFPGRFSGRQFSNSRSEMNVSTLELGDSALYLCASSLVGQPGNTIYFGEGSWLTVV.

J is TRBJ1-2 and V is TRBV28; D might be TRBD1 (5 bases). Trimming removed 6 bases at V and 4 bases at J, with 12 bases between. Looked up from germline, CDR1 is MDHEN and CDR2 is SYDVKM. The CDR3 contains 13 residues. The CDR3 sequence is CASRAGTAYGYTF. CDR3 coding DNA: TGTGCCAGCAGGGCGGGGACGGCCTATGGCTACACCTTC.

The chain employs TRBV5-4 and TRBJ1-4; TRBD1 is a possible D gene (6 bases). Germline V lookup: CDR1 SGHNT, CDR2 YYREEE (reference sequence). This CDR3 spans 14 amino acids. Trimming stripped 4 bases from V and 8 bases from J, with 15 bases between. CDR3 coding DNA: TGTGCCAGCAGCCGTCGGGGGGCCGGGGAAAAACTGTTTTTT. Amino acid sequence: CASSRRGAGEKLFF. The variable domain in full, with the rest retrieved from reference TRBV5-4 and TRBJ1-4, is ETGVTQSPTHLIKTRGQQVTLRCSSQSGHNTVSWYQQALGQGPQFIFQYYREEENGRGNFPPRFSGLQFPNYSSELNVNALELDDSALYLCASSRRGAGEKLFFGSGTQLSVL.

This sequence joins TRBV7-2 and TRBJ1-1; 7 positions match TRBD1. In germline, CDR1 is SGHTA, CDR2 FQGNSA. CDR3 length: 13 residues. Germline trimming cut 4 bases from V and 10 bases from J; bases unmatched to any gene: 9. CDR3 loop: CASSSHRGLAAFF. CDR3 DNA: TGTGCCAGCAGCTCCCACAGGGGTCTAGCAGCTTTCTTT.

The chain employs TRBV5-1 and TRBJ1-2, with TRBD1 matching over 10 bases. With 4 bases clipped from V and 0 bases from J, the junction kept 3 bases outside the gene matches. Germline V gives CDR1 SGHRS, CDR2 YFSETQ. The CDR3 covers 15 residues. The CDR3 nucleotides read TGCGCCAGCAGCCTGACAGGGGGCTCTAACTATGGCTACACCTTC. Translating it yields CASSLTGGSNYGYTF.

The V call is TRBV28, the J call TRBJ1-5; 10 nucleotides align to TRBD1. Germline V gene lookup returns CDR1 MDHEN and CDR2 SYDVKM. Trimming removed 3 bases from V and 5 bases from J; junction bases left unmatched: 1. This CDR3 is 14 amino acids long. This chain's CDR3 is CASSLGQGYQPQHF. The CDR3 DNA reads TGTGCCAGCAGTTTGGGACAGGGGTATCAGCCCCAGCATTTT.

The CDR3 region has the DNA TGTGCCAGCAGTGCTTCCGTTGGCAGGGGCGGTGGCTACACCTTC. It specifies CASSASVGRGGGYTF. This rearrangement joins TRBV25-1 to TRBJ1-2; TRBD1 is a possible D gene (6 bases). The ends were cut back, 4 bases at V and 7 bases at J, with 19 bases in the middle. The CDR3 is 15 residues long. The germline V gene encodes CDR1 MGHDK and CDR2 SYGVNS.

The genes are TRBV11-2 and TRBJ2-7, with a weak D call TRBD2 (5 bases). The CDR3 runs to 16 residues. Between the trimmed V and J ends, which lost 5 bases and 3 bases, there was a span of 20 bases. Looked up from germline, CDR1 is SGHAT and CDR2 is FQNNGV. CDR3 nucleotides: TGTGCCAGCAGCCCCTCACCATCTAGGACTGGCTACGAGCAGTACGTC. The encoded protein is CASSPSPSRTGYEQYV.

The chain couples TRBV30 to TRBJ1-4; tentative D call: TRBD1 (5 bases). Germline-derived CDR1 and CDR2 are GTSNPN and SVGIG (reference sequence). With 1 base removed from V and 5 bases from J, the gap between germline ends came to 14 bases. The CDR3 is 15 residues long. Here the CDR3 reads CAWSGPDKGNEKLFF. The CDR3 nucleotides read TGTGCCTGGAGTGGACCGGACAAGGGAAATGAAAAACTGTTTTTT. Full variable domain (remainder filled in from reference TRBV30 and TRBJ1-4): SQTIHQWPATLVQPVGSPLSLECTVEGTSNPNLYWYRQAAGRGLQLLFYSVGIGQISSEVPQNLSASRPQDRQFILSSKKLLLSDSGFYLCAWSGPDKGNEKLFFGSGTQLSVL.

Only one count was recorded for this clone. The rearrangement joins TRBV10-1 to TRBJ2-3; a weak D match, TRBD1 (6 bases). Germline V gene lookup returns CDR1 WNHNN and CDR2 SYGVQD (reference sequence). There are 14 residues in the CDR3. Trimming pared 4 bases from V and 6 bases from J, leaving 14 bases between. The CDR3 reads CASSGQEKWDTQYF. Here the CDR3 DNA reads TGCGCCAGCAGTGGACAGGAGAAGTGGGATACGCAGTATTTT.

CDR3 DNA: TGTGCCAGCAGCCAAACAGGGGGAGCTAATGAAAAACTGTTTTTT. Encoded protein: CASSQTGGANEKLFF. The gene calls are TRBV7-9 and TRBJ1-4; 8 bases map to TRBD1. Germline assignment: CDR1 SEHNR and CDR2 FQNEAQ (reference sequence). This CDR3 has 15 residues. The V segment lost 5 bases and the J segment 3 bases; nucleotides outside the gene matches: 5.

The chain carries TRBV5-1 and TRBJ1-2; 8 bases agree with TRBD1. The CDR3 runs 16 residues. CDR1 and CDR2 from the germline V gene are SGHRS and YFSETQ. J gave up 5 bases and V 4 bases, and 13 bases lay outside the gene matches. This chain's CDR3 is CASSTGTGQGGYGYTF. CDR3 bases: TGCGCCAGCAGCACCGGGACAGGCCAAGGGGGGTATGGCTACACCTTC.

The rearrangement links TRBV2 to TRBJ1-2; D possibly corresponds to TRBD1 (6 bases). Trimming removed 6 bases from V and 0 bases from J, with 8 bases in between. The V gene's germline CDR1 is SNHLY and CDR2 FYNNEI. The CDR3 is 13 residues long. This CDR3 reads CASSRTANYGYTF. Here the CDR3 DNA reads TGTGCCAGCAGCAGGACAGCTAACTATGGCTACACCTTC.

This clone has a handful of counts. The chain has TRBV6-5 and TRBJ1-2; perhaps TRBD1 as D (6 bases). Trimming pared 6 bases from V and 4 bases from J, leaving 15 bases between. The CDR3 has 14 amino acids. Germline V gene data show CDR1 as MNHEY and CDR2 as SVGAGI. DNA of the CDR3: TGTGCCAGCAGCTCTCCGGGCAGGGGCTATGGCTACACCTTC. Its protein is CASSSPGRGYGYTF.

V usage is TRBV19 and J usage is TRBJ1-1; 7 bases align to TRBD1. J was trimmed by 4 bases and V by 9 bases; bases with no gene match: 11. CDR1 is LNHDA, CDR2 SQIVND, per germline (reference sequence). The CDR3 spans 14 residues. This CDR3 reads CASALRGAGTEAFF. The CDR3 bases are TGTGCCAGCGCTCTCAGGGGGGCGGGCACTGAAGCTTTCTTT.

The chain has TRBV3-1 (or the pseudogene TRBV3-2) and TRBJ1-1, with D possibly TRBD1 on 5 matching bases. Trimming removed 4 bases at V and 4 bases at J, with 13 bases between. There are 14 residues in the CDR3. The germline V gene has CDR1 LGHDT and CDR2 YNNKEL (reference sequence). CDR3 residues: CASSREPGGTEAFF. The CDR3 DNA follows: TGTGCCAGCAGCCGAGAGCCGGGGGGCACTGAAGCTTTCTTT.

CDR3 loop: CASLEGTDRSTDTQYF. DNA for the CDR3: TGTGCCAGCCTGGAGGGGACGGACAGGAGCACAGATACGCAGTATTTT. J is TRBJ2-3 and V is TRBV2; a weak D match, TRBD1 (7 bases). The V and J ends lost 8 bases and 0 bases respectively, with 18 bases between them. The CDR3 has 16 residues. Germline loops: CDR1 SNHLY, CDR2 FYNNEI. Full variable domain (remainder filled in from reference TRBV2 and TRBJ2-3): EPEVTQTPSHQVTQMGQEVILRCVPISNHLYFYWYRQILGQKVEFLVSFYNNEISEKSEIFDDQFSVERPDGSNFTLKIRSTKLEDSAMYFCASLEGTDRSTDTQYFGPGTRLTVL.